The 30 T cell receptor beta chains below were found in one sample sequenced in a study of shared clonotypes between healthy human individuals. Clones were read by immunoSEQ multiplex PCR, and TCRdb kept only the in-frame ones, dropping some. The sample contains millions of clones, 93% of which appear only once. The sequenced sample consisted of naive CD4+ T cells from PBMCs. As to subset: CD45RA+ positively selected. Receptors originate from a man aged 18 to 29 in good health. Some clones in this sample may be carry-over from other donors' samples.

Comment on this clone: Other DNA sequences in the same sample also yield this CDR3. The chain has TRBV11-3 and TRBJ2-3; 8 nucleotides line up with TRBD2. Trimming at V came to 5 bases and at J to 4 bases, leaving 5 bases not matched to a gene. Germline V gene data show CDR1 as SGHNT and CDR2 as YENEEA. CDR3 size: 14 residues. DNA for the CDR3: TGTGCCAGCAGCCCAAGCGGGAGAGCAGATACGCAGTATTTT. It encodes CASSPSGRADTQYF.

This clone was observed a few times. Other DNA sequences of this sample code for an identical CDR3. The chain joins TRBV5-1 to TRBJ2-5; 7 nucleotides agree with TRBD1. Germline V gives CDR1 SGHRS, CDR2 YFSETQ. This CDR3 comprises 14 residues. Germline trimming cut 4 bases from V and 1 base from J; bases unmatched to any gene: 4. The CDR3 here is CASSPGTAQETQYF. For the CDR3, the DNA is TGCGCCAGCAGCCCGGGGACAGCCCAAGAGACCCAGTACTTC.

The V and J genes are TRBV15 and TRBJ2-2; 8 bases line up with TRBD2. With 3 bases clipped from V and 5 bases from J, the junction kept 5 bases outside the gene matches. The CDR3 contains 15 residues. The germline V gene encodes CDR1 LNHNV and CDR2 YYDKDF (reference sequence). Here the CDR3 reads CATSRGAGGTGELFF. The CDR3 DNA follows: TGTGCCACCAGCAGGGGGGCGGGAGGAACCGGGGAGCTGTTTTTT.

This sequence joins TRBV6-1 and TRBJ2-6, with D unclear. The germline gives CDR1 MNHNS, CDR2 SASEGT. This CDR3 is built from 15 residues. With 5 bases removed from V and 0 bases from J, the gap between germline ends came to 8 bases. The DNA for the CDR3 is TGTGCCAGCAGTAAAGGGAACTCTGGGGCCAACGTCCTGACTTTC. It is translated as CASSKGNSGANVLTF.

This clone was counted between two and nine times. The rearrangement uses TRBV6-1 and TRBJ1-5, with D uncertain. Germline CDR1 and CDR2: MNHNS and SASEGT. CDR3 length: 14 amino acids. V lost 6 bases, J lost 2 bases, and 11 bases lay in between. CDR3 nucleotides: TGTGCCAGCAGCACGCACCGGGGCAATCAGCCCCAGCATTTT. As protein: CASSTHRGNQPQHF.

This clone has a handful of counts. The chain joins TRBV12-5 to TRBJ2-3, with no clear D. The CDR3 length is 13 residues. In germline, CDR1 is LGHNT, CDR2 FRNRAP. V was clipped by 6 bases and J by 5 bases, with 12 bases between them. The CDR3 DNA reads TGTGCTAGTGGGTTAGCTAGAGGAGATACGCAGTATTTT. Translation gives CASGLARGDTQYF.

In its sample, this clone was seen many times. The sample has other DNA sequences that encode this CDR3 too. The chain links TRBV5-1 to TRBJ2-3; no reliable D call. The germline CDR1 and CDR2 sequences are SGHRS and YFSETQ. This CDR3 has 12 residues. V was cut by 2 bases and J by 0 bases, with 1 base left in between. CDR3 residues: CASSFSTDTQYF. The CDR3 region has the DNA TGCGCCAGCAGCTTTAGCACAGATACGCAGTATTTT.

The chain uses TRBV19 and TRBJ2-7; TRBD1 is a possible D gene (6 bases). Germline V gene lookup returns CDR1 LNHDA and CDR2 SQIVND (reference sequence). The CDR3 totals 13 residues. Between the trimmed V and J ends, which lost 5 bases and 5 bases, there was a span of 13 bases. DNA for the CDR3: TGTGCCAGTAGTCAGGGCAGGGGTCACGAGCAGTACTTC. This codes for CASSQGRGHEQYF. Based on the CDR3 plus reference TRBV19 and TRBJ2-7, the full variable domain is DGGITQSPKYLFRKEGQNVTLSCEQNLNHDAMYWYRQDPGQGLRLIYYSQIVNDFQKGDIAEGYSVSREKKESFPLTVTSAQKNPTAFYLCASSQGRGHEQYFGPGTRLTVT.

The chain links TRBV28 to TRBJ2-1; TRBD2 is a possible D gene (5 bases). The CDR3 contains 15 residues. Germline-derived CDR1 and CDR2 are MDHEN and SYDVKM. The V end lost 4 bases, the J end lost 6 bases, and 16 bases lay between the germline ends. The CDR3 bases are TGTGCCAGCAGTTACCCTCCCCGGGGTTTCAATGAGCAGTTCTTC. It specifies CASSYPPRGFNEQFF.

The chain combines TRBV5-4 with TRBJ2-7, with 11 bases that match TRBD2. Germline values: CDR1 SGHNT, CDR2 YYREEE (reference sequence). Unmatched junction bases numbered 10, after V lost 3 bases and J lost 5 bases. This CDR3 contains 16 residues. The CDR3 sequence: CASSSPLAGASNEQYF. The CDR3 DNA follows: TGTGCCAGCAGCTCCCCACTAGCGGGAGCTTCGAACGAGCAGTACTTC.

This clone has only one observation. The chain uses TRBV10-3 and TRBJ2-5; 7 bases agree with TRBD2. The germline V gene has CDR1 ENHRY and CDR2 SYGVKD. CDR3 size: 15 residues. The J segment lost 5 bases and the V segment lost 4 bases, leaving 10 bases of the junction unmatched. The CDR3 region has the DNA TGTGCCATCAGTGCCCCGGGAGGAGCCCCGGAGACCCAGTACTTC. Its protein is CAISAPGGAPETQYF.

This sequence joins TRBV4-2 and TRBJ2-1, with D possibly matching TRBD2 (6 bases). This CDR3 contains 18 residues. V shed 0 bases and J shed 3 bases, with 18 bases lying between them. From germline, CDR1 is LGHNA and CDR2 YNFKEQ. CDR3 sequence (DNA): TGTGCCAGCAGCCAAGATTACAAGGTGAGACTAGTCTACAATGAGCAGTTCTTC. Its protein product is CASSQDYKVRLVYNEQFF.

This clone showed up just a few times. The CDR3 DNA reads as TGCAGCGTTGTCGGGGCTTATACAGGGAAAGCTTTCTTT. It codes for CSVVGAYTGKAFF. This chain connects TRBV29-1 to TRBJ1-1; maybe TRBD1 (6 bases). The germline CDR1 and CDR2 sequences are SQVTM and ANQGSEA. This CDR3 region has 13 residues. Trimming pared 4 bases from V and 9 bases from J, leaving 18 bases between. Full variable domain (missing parts from reference TRBV29-1 and TRBJ1-1): SAVISQKPSRDICQRGTSLTIQCQVDSQVTMMFWYRQQPGQSLTLIATANQGSEATYESGFVIDKFPISRPNLTFSTLTVSNMSPEDSSIYLCSVVGAYTGKAFFGQGTRLTVV.

CDR3 sequence: CASSLPWVTGANVLTF. In DNA, the CDR3 is TGTGCCAGCAGCTTGCCCTGGGTTACTGGGGCCAACGTCCTGACTTTC. J is TRBJ2-6 and V is TRBV5-4; D is unclear. The CDR3 spans 16 residues. V was cut by 1 base and J by 2 bases, with 10 bases left in between. Germline values: CDR1 SGHNT, CDR2 YYREEE (reference sequence).

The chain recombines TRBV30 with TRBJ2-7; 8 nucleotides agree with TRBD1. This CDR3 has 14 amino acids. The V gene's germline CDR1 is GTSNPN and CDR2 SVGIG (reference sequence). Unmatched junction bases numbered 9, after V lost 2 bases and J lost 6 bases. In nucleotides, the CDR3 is TGTGCCTGGAGTCAGACCGGGACAGGCCCCGAGCAGTACTTC. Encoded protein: CAWSQTGTGPEQYF. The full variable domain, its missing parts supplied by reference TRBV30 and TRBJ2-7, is SQTIHQWPATLVQPVGSPLSLECTVEGTSNPNLYWYRQAAGRGLQLLFYSVGIGQISSEVPQNLSASRPQDRQFILSSKKLLLSDSGFYLCAWSQTGTGPEQYFGPGTRLTVT.

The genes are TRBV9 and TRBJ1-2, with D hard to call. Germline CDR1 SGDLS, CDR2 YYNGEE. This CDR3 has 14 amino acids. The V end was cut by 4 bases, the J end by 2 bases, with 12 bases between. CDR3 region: CASSPQVGNYGYTF. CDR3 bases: TGTGCCAGCAGCCCTCAGGTGGGCAACTATGGCTACACCTTC.

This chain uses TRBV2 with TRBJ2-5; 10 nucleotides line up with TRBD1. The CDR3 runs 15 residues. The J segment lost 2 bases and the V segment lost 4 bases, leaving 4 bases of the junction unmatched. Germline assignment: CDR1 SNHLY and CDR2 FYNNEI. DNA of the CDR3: TGTGCCAGCAGTGGGACAGGGGGGGTACAAGAGACCCAGTACTTC. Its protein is CASSGTGGVQETQYF.

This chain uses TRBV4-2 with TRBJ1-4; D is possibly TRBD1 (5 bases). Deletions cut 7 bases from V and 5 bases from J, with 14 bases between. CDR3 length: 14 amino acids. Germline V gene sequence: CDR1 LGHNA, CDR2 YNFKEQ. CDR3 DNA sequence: TGTGCCAGCACCCCCGGGCAGGGAAATGAAAAACTGTTTTTT. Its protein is CASTPGQGNEKLFF.

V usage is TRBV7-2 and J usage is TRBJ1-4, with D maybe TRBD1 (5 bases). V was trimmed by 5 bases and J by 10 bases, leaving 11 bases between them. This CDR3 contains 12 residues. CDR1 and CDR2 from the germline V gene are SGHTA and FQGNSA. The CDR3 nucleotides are TGTGCCAGCAGCGCCTCGGGGGGAAAACTGTTTTTT. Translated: CASSASGGKLFF.

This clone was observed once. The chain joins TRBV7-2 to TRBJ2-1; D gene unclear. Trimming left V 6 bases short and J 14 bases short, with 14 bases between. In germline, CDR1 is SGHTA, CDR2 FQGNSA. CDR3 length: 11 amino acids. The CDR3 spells CASRNRIGEFF. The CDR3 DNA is TGTGCCAGCAGGAACAGAATCGGCGAGTTCTTC.

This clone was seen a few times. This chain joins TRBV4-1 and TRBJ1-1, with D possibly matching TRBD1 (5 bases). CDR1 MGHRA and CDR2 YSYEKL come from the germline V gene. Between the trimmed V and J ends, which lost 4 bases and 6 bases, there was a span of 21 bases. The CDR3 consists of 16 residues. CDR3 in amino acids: CASSRTTGDWGSEAFF. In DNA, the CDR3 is TGCGCCAGCAGCCGAACAACGGGTGATTGGGGGTCTGAAGCTTTCTTT.

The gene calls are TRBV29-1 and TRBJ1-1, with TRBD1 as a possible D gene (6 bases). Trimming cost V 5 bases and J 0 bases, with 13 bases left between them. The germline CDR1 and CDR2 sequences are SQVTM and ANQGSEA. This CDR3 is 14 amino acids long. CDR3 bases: TGCAGCGTTCACCTAACAGGGTTGAACACTGAAGCTTTCTTT. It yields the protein CSVHLTGLNTEAFF.

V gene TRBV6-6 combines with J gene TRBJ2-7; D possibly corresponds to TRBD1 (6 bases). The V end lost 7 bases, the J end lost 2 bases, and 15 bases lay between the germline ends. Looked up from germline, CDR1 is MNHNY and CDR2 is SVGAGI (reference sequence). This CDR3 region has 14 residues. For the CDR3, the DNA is TGTGCCAGCAACAAGGGGCAGGGGACCTACGAGCAGTACTTC. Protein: CASNKGQGTYEQYF.

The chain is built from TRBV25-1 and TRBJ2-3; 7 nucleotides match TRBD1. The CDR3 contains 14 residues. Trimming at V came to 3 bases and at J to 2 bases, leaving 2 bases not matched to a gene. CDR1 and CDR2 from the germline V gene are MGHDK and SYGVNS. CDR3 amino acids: CASSDRGSTDTQYF. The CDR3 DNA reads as TGTGCCAGCAGTGACAGGGGGTCCACAGATACGCAGTATTTT.

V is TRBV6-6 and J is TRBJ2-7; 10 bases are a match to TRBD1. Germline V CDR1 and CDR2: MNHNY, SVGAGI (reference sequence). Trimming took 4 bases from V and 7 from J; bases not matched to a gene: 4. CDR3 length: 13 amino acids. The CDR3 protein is CASSLTGGGEQYF. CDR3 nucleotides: TGTGCCAGCAGTTTGACAGGGGGCGGAGAGCAGTACTTC.

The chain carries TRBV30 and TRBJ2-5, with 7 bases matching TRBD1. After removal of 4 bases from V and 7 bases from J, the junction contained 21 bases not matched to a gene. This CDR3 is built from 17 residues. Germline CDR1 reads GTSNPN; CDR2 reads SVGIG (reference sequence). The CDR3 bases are TGTGCCTGGACCAAAGCGACAGGGAAAAACAAAGGGGGGACCCAGTACTTC. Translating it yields CAWTKATGKNKGGTQYF.

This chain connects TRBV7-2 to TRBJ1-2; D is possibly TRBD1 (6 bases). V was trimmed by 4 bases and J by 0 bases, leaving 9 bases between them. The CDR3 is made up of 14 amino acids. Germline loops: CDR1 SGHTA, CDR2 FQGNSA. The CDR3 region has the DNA TGTGCCAGCAGCTCCGGGACATCTAACTATGGCTACACCTTC. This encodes CASSSGTSNYGYTF.

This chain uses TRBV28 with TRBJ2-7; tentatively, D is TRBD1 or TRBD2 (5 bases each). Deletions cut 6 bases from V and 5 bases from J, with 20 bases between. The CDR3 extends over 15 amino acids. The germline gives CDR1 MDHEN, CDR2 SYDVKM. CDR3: CASRRMGRRGNEQYF. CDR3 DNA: TGTGCCAGCAGGAGGATGGGCAGACGGGGCAACGAGCAGTACTTC.

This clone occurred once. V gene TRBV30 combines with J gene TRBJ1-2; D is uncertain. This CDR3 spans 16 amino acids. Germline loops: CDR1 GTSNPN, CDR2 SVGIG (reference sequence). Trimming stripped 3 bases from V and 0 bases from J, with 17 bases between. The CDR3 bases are TGTGCCTGGAGAGGGTACACGGGCCAGGCTAACTATGGCTACACCTTC. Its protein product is CAWRGYTGQANYGYTF.

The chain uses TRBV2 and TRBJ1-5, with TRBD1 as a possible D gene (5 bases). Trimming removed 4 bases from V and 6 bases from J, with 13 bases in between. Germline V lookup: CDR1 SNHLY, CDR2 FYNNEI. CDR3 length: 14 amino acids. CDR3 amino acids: CASSGWIDSQPQHF. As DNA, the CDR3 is TGTGCCAGCAGTGGTTGGATTGACAGTCAGCCCCAGCATTTT.